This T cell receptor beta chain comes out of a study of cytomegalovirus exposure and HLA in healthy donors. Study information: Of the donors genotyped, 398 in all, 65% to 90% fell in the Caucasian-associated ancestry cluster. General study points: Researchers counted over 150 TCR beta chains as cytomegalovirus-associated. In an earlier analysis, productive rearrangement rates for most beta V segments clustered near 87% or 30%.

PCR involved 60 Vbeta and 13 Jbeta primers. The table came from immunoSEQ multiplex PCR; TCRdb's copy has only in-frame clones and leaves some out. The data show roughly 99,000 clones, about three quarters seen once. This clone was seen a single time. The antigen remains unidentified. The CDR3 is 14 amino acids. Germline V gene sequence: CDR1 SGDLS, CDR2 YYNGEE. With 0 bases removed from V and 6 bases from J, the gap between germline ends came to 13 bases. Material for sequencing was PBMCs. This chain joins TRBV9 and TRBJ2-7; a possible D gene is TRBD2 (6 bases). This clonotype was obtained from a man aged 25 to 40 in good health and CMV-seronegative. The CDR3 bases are TGTGCCAGCAGCGTAGCCCCGGAGGGTCTCGAGCAGTACTTC. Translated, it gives CASSVAPEGLEQYF.